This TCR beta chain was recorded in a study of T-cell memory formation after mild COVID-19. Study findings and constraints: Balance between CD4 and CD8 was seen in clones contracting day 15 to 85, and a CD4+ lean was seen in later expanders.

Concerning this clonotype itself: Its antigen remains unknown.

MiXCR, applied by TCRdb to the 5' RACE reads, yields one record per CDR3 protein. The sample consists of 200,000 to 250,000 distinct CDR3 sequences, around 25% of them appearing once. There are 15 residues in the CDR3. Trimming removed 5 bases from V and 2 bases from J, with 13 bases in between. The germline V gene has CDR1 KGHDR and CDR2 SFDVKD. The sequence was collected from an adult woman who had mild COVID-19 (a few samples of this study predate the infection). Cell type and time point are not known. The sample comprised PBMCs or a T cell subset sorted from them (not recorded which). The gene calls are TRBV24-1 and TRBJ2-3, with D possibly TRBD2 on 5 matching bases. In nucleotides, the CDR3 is TGTGCCACCAGTGCCGAGGAGGAGAACACAGATACGCAGTATTTT. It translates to CATSAEEENTDTQYF.